A selection of T cell receptor beta chains follows, all from one sample in a study of T cell responses to AZD1222 COVID-19 vaccine. Some clones are missing from TCRdb's copy, which holds only in-frame ones; the method was immunoSEQ multiplex PCR. The table includes around 140,000 clones, about 91% detected once. The sample consisted of peripheral blood, taken 28 days after the second AZD1222 dose. Source of these receptors: an adult who received the AZD1222 COVID-19 vaccine. Each CDR3 is given with its conserved first and last residue. Fields, in order: J gene, D gene, V gene, CDR3 protein. The D gene is left open where the match is weak.

j_call: TRBJ1-1; d_call: .; v_call: TRBV10-2; cdr3_aa: CASSEWRGALTEAFF
j_call: TRBJ2-2; d_call: .; v_call: TRBV7-3; cdr3_aa: CASSLDPSNTGELFF
j_call: TRBJ1-5; d_call: .; v_call: TRBV3-1/TRBV3-2; cdr3_aa: CASSLQAGQPQHF
j_call: TRBJ2-3; d_call: .; v_call: TRBV13; cdr3_aa: CASLRGQTDTQYF
j_call: TRBJ1-1; d_call: .; v_call: TRBV9; cdr3_aa: CASSVGAHTEAFF
j_call: TRBJ1-6; d_call: .; v_call: TRBV7-8; cdr3_aa: CASSLRGFHNSPLHF
j_call: TRBJ1-1; d_call: .; v_call: TRBV5-1; cdr3_aa: CASSMNIRTEAFF
j_call: TRBJ2-7; d_call: .; v_call: TRBV27; cdr3_aa: CASRATGTLVYEQYF
j_call: TRBJ1-1; d_call: .; v_call: TRBV7-6; cdr3_aa: CASSLEAFLNTEAFF
j_call: TRBJ1-2; d_call: .; v_call: TRBV11-3; cdr3_aa: CASSLAQGNGYTF
j_call: TRBJ1-2; d_call: .; v_call: TRBV30; cdr3_aa: CAWSGSDRLGSGYTF
j_call: TRBJ2-6; d_call: TRBD1; v_call: TRBV12-5; cdr3_aa: CASGLGQGQLSGANVLTF
j_call: TRBJ2-7; d_call: TRBD1; v_call: TRBV7-6; cdr3_aa: CASSSPGQAYEQYF
j_call: TRBJ2-3; d_call: .; v_call: TRBV21-1; cdr3_aa: CASSRPSGGTICTDTQYF
j_call: TRBJ2-1; d_call: TRBD1; v_call: TRBV7-9; cdr3_aa: CASSPTGGLQFF
j_call: TRBJ1-4; d_call: .; v_call: TRBV2; cdr3_aa: CASRWTTTNEKLFF
j_call: TRBJ2-4; d_call: TRBD1; v_call: TRBV9; cdr3_aa: CASSVGQGKNIQYF
j_call: TRBJ1-5; d_call: .; v_call: TRBV6-2/TRBV6-3; cdr3_aa: CASSYGGPNQPQHF
j_call: TRBJ1-2; d_call: .; v_call: TRBV9; cdr3_aa: CASSVQGNYGYTF
j_call: TRBJ1-2; d_call: .; v_call: TRBV7-9; cdr3_aa: CASSLEVANYGYTF
j_call: TRBJ1-1; d_call: .; v_call: TRBV18; cdr3_aa: CASSPVGANTEAFF
j_call: TRBJ1-6; d_call: .; v_call: TRBV30; cdr3_aa: CAWSGRVAYNSPLHF
j_call: TRBJ1-1; d_call: TRBD1; v_call: TRBV7-9; cdr3_aa: CASSPGQGGRGNTEAFF
j_call: TRBJ1-4; d_call: .; v_call: TRBV4-1; cdr3_aa: CASSQLRGQRGKLFF
j_call: TRBJ2-1; d_call: TRBD1; v_call: TRBV6-5; cdr3_aa: CASSSPITGDEQFF
j_call: TRBJ1-3; d_call: .; v_call: TRBV3-1/TRBV3-2; cdr3_aa: CASSQDPFSGNTIYF
j_call: TRBJ2-2; d_call: .; v_call: TRBV15; cdr3_aa: CATSREEDGELFF
j_call: TRBJ1-6; d_call: .; v_call: TRBV4-3; cdr3_aa: CASSQDPGVGNSPLHF
j_call: TRBJ1-2; d_call: .; v_call: TRBV7-2; cdr3_aa: CASSLSGIYGYTF